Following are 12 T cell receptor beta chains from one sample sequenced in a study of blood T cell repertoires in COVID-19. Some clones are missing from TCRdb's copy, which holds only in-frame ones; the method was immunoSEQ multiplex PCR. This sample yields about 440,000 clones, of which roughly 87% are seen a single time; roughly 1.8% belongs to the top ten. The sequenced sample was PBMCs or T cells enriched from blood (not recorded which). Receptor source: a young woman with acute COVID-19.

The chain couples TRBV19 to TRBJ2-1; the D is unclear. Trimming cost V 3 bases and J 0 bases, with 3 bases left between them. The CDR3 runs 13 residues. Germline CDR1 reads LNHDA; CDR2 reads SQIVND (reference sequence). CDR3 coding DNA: TGTGCCAGTAGTATCAACTCCTACAATGAGCAGTTCTTC. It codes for CASSINSYNEQFF. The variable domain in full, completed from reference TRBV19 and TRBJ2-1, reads DGGITQSPKYLFRKEGQNVTLSCEQNLNHDAMYWYRQDPGQGLRLIYYSQIVNDFQKGDIAEGYSVSREKKESFPLTVTSAQKNPTAFYLCASSINSYNEQFFGPGTRLTVL.

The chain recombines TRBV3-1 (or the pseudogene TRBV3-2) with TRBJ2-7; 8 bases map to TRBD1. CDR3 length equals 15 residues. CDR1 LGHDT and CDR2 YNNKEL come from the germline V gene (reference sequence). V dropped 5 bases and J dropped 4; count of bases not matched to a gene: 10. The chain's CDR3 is CASSENRDRSYEQYF. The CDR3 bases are TGTGCCAGCAGCGAAAACCGGGACAGGTCATACGAGCAGTACTTC.

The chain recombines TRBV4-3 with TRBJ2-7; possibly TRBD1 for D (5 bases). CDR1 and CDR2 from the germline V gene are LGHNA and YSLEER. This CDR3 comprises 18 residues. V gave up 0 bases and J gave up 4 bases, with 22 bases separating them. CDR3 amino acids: CASSQERPDRRAAYEQYF. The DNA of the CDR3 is TGCGCCAGCAGCCAAGAACGCCCTGACAGAAGAGCAGCATACGAGCAGTACTTC.

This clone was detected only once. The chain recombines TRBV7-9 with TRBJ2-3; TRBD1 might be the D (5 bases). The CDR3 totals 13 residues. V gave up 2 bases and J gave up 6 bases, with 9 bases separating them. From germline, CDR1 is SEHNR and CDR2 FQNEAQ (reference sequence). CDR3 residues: CASSLWGRDTQYF. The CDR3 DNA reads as TGTGCCAGCAGCTTATGGGGCCGGGATACGCAGTATTTT.

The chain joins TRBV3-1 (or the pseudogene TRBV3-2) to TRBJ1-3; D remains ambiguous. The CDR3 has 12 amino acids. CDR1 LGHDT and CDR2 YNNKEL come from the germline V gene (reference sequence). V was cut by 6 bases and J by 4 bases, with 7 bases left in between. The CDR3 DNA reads TGTGCCAGCAGAGCCGGGGGAAACACCATATATTTT. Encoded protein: CASRAGGNTIYF.

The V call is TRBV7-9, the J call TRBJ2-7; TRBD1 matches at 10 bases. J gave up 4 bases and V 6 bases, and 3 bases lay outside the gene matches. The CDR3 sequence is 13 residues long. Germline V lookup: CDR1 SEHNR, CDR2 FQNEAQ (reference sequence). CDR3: CASRTGGMYEQYF. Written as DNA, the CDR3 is TGTGCCAGCAGGACAGGGGGCATGTACGAGCAGTACTTC.

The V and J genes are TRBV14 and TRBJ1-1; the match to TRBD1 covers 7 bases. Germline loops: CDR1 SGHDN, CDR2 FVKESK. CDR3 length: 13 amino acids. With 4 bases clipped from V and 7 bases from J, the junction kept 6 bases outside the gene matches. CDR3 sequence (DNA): TGTGCCAGCAGCCTCCGACAGGGCTTTGAAGCTTTCTTT. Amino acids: CASSLRQGFEAFF.

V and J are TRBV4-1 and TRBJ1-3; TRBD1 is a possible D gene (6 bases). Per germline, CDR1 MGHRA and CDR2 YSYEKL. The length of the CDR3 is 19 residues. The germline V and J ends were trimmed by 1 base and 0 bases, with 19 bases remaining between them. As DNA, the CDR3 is TGCGCCAGCAGCCAAGGTCGGACCGGGACACCGAGCTCTGGAAACACCATATATTTT. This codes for CASSQGRTGTPSSGNTIYF.

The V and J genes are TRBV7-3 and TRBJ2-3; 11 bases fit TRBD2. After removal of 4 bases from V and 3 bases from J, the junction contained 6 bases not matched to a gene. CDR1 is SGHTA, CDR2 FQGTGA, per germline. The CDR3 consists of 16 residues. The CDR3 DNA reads TGTGCCAGCAGCTGTATACTAGCGGGGGATACAGATACGCAGTATTTT. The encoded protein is CASSCILAGDTDTQYF.

CDR3 sequence reads: CASSNRQGRGYEAFF. Written as DNA, the CDR3 is TGTGCCAGCAGCAACCGACAGGGGAGGGGTTATGAAGCTTTCTTT. This rearrangement joins TRBV5-4 to TRBJ1-1; 8 bases map to TRBD1. This CDR3 spans 15 amino acids. Germline V gene data show CDR1 as SGHNT and CDR2 as YYREEE (reference sequence). V dropped 4 bases and J dropped 7; count of bases not matched to a gene: 12.

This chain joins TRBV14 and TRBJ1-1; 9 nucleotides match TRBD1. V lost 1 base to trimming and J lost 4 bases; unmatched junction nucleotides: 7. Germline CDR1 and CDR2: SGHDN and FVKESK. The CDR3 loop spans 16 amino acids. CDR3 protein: CASSQGAGQGSTEAFF. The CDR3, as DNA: TGTGCCAGCAGCCAAGGGGCGGGACAGGGTAGCACTGAAGCTTTCTTT.

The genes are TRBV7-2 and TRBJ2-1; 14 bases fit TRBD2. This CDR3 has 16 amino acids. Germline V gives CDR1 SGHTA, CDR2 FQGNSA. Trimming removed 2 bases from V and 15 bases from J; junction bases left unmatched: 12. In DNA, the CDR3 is TGTGCCAGCAGCTTATCCGGGACTAGCGGGAGAGGCAATGGGTTCTTC. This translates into CASSLSGTSGRGNGFF.